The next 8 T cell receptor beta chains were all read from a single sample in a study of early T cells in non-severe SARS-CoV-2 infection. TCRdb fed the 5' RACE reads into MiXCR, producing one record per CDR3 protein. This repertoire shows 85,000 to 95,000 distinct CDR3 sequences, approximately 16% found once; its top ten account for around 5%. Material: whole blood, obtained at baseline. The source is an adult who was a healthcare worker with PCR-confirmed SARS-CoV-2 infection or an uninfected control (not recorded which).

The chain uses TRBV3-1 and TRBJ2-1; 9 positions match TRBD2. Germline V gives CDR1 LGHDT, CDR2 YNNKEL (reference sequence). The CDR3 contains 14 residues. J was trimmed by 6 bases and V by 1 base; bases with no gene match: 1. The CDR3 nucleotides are TGTGCCAGCAGCCAAGGACTAGCGGTCAATGAGCAGTTCTTC. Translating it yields CASSQGLAVNEQFF.

The CDR3 nucleotides read TGTGCCACTACGGGGAGACAAGAGACCCAGTACTTC. Translation: CATTGRQETQYF. V and J are TRBV28 and TRBJ2-5; a weak D match, TRBD2 (5 bases). Trimming stripped 10 bases from V and 2 bases from J, with 11 bases between. The germline gives CDR1 MDHEN, CDR2 SYDVKM. The CDR3 has 12 amino acids.

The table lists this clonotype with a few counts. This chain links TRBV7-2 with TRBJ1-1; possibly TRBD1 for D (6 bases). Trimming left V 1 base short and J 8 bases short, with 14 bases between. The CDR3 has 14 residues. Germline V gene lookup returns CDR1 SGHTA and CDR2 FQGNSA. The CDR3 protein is CASSLERTAVEAFF. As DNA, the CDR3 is TGTGCCAGCAGCTTAGAGAGGACAGCCGTCGAAGCTTTCTTT.

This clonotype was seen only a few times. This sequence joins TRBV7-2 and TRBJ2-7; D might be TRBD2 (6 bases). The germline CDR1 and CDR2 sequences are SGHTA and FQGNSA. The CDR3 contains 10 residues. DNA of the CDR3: TGTGTGGGGGGTGACTACGAGCAGTACTTC. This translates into CVGGDYEQYF.

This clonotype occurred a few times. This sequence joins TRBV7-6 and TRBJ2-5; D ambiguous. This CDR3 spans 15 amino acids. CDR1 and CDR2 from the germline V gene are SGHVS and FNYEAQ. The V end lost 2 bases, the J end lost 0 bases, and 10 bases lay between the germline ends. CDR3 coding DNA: TGTGCCAGCAGCTTATCCGACGGATACCAAGAGACCCAGTACTTC. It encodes CASSLSDGYQETQYF.

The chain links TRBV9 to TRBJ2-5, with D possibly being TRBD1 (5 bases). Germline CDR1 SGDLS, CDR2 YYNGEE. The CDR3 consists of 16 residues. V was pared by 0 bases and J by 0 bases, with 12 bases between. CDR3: CASSVDPTGYQETQYF. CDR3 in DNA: TGTGCCAGCAGCGTAGACCCAACAGGCTACCAAGAGACCCAGTACTTC.

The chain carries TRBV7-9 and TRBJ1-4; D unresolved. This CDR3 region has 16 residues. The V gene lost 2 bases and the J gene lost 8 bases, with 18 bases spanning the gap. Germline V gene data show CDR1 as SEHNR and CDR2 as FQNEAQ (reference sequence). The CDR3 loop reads CASSLSRYWPGEKLFF. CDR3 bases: TGTGCCAGCAGCTTATCAAGATATTGGCCTGGGGAAAAACTGTTTTTT.

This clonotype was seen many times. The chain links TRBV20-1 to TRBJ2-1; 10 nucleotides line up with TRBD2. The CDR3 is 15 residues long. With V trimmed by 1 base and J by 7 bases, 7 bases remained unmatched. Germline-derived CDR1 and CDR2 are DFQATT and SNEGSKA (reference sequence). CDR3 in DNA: TGCAGTGCTAGAGCCTCTAGCGGGAGTGGGAATGAGCAGTTCTTC. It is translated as CSARASSGSGNEQFF.